This TCR beta chain emerged from a study of PD-1 blockade in classical Hodgkin lymphoma. This CDR3 region has 14 residues. Per the germline V gene, CDR1 is SGHRS and CDR2 is YFSETQ. The ends were cut back, 4 bases at V and 1 base at J, with 11 bases in the middle. After autologous stem cell transplantation all patients relapsed, and prior brentuximab vedotin exposure differed between cohorts. This clone was counted between two and nine times. Assay: immunoSEQ multiplex PCR; the TCRdb copy retains only in-frame clones and omits some. The data hold over 6,000 clones, with about 86% observed a single time.

The J gene is TRBJ1-1, the V gene TRBV5-1; the D gene is possibly TRBD1 (5 bases). This receptor was identified in a human donor with classical Hodgkin lymphoma. The sample was peripheral blood mononuclear cells (PBMCs), taken at baseline. This chain's CDR3 is CASSGANSNTEAFF. Here the CDR3 DNA reads TGCGCCAGCAGCGGGGCAAATTCGAACACTGAAGCTTTCTTT. The complete variable domain, with remaining parts taken from reference TRBV5-1 and TRBJ1-1, reads KAGVTQTPRYLIKTRGQQVTLSCSPISGHRSVSWYQQTPGQGLQFLFEYFSETQRNKGNFPGRFSGRQFSNSRSEMNVSTLELGDSALYLCASSGANSNTEAFFGQGTRLTVV.